The T cell receptor beta chain under discussion was sequenced for a study of T cell changes during pregnancy in multiple sclerosis. The CDR3 sequence is 15 residues long. Trimming took off 5 bases at V and 0 bases at J, with 10 bases between the two ends. CDR1 and CDR2 (germline): MNHEY, SMNVEV (reference sequence). Produced via immunoSEQ multiplex PCR; TCRdb's table is partial and in-frame only. Of some 77,000 clones listed, approximately 92% are singletons. This specimen consisted of CD4+ T cells from peripheral blood mononuclear cells, obtained before pregnancy. The V gene is TRBV27, the J gene TRBJ1-4; D gene uncertain. The receptor was isolated from a female donor with multiple sclerosis, enrolled in a pregnancy study. The chain's CDR3 is CASSPRSATNEKLFF. DNA for the CDR3: TGTGCCAGCAGTCCCCGATCAGCAACTAATGAAAAACTGTTTTTT.